This T cell receptor (beta chain) was identified in a study of blood T cell repertoires in COVID-19. Study in general: COVID-19 samples, acute and convalescent, were from the United States, Italy and Spain. T cells, B-cell-depleted T cells, or PBMCs provided the cDNA or gDNA that served as material.

This CDR3 is 13 amino acids long. Trimming took 0 bases from V and 5 from J; bases not matched to a gene: 0. The germline gives CDR1 SGHDT, CDR2 YYEEEE. Methods used by the authors: Amplification of reference gene primers was used by the study to estimate nucleated cell counts. Only in-frame clones appear in the TCRdb table, and some are missing; sequencing was by immunoSEQ multiplex PCR. The V and J calls and clone size come from that table; D and trimming were worked out from the DNA. The sample comprises tens of thousands of clones, 70% to 80% of which are singletons, and more than 15% rests with the top ten.

This receptor was obtained from a human donor in a cohort sampled during active COVID-19. The chain is built from TRBV5-6 and TRBJ2-7; 9 bases match TRBD2. The sample consisted of peripheral blood. The CDR3 nucleotides are TGTGCCAGCAGCTTGGGGACTAGCGACGAGCAGTACTTC. It specifies CASSLGTSDEQYF.